The text below deals with one T cell receptor (beta chain). Its antigen is unknown. The record originates from a study of beta chain features in type 1 diabetes. Study conclusions and caveats: When Type 1 diabetes patients were examined, their TCRB CDR3s proved moderately but significantly shorter in all four CD4+ subsets.

This CDR3 spans 15 amino acids. V lost 0 bases and J lost 4, with 13 bases in between. CDR1 MNHEY and CDR2 SMNVEV come from the germline V gene (reference sequence). Sorting gave populations that all exceeded 98% purity. Expressed TCRB transcripts got sequenced, as all isolated RNA was reverse transcribed. Measured with immunoSEQ multiplex PCR; TCRdb has only the in-frame clones, and not every one. Of about 120,000 clones in the sample, 17% were seen once. The V and J genes are TRBV27 and TRBJ2-7; D might be TRBD1 (7 bases). What was sequenced was central memory CD4+ T cells from blood. The origin of this receptor is a young man with type 1 diabetes. The CDR3 protein is CASSLSRGERYEQYF. In nucleotides, the CDR3 is TGTGCCAGCAGTTTATCCAGGGGGGAGCGGTACGAGCAGTACTTC.